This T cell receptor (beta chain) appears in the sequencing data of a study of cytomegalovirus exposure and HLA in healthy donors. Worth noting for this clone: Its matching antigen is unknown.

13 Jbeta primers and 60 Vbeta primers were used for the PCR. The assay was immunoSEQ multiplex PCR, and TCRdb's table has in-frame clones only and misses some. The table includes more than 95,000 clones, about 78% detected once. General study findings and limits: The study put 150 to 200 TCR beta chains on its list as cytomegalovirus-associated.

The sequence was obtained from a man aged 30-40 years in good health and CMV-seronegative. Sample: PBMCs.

The CDR3 is CATLAQGPYGYTF. The DNA of the CDR3 is TGTGCCACCCTGGCCCAGGGGCCCTATGGCTACACCTTC. The chain carries TRBV10-3 and TRBJ1-2; tentative D call: TRBD1 (6 bases). CDR1 and CDR2 from the germline V gene are ENHRY and SYGVKD. The CDR3 sequence is 13 residues long. Between the trimmed V and J ends, which lost 10 bases and 4 bases, there was a span of 16 bases.